This TCR beta chain was captured by sequencing in a study of blood T cell repertoires in COVID-19. In the study overall: Researchers got acute and convalescent COVID-19 samples from the United States, Italy and Spain.

Some clones are missing from TCRdb's copy, which holds only in-frame ones; the method was immunoSEQ multiplex PCR. This table holds 300,000 to 400,000 clones, 65% to 90% found once. The sequence was collected from a woman in her sixties with COVID-19, enrolled during active disease. The sample comprised peripheral blood.

This chain's CDR3 is CASSLAGTGGTGELFF. The CDR3 DNA reads TGCGCCAGCAGCTTGGCCGGGACAGGGGGCACCGGGGAGCTGTTTTTT. The chain joins TRBV5-1 to TRBJ2-2; 11 bases are a match to TRBD1. The V and J ends lost 0 bases and 4 bases, in that order; junction bases with no gene match: 2. The CDR3 has 16 amino acids. Germline V lookup: CDR1 SGHRS, CDR2 YFSETQ.